The 25 T cell receptor beta chains presented below share a single source sample, sequenced in a study of OX40 agonist ivuxolimab in advanced cancers. To prepare the library, the immunoSEQ multiplex PCR assay was applied. What TCRdb holds here is the immuneACCESS table cut down to in-frame rearrangements. Part of the clones is not present; checked against another copy, under half of the missing clones reflect an unresolved V gene, and the others are unexplained. The sample data list tens of thousands of clones, and roughly 80% of these were observed just once. The leading ten clones occupy 3.5% to 6% of the sample. Sequenced here: CD4+ or CD8+ T cells sorted from blood, sampled in a trial of the OX40 agonist ivuxolimab. Receptors originate from an adult with an advanced solid tumor such as melanoma, head and neck, liver or kidney cancer.

The CDR3 spells CASSASRDRGREQYF. The CDR3 nucleotides read TGTGCCAGCAGCGCCAGCCGGGACAGGGGCCGCGAGCAGTACTTC. The chain links TRBV7-3 to TRBJ2-7, with 10 bases matching TRBD1. Germline loops: CDR1 SGHTA, CDR2 FQGTGA. V lost 5 bases and J lost 6; bases outside the gene matches: 10. The CDR3 length is 15 residues.

The chain carries TRBV28 and TRBJ2-1; D call uncertain. CDR1 and CDR2 from the germline V gene are MDHEN and SYDVKM. Trimming left V 5 bases short and J 0 bases short, with 8 bases between. The CDR3 runs 14 residues. CDR3 loop: CASSLYSSYNEQFF. The CDR3 DNA follows: TGTGCCAGCAGTCTGTATAGCTCCTACAATGAGCAGTTCTTC. The whole variable domain, remainder taken from reference TRBV28 and TRBJ2-1, is DVKVTQSSRYLVKRTGEKVFLECVQDMDHENMFWYRQDPGLGLRLIYFSYDVKMKEKGDIPEGYSVSREKKERFSLILESASTNQTSMYLCASSLYSSYNEQFFGPGTRLTVL.

This sequence joins TRBV5-6 and TRBJ2-7; D is tentatively TRBD1 or TRBD2 (5 bases each). The CDR3 contains 15 residues. Germline V CDR1 and CDR2: SGHDT, YYEEEE. Trimming pared 4 bases from V and 6 bases from J, leaving 20 bases between. The CDR3 bases are TGTGCCAGCAGCCCTCACAATTCGGGACCGTCCGAGCAGTACTTC. Protein product: CASSPHNSGPSEQYF.

CDR3: CASSLLWTSGGARSDTQYF. CDR3 in DNA: TGTGCCAGCAGCTTACTCTGGACTAGCGGGGGGGCCAGGTCAGATACGCAGTATTTT. The chain carries TRBV7-6 and TRBJ2-3; 15 bases are a match to TRBD2. Germline loops: CDR1 SGHVS, CDR2 FNYEAQ. With V trimmed by 2 bases and J by 4 bases, 10 bases remained unmatched. This CDR3 spans 19 amino acids.

The chain links TRBV19 to TRBJ1-5, with 7 bases fitting TRBD1. Germline CDR1 LNHDA, CDR2 SQIVND (reference sequence). This CDR3 comprises 14 residues. J gave up 4 bases and V 5 bases, and 5 bases lay outside the gene matches. In DNA, the CDR3 is TGTGCCAGTAGTTCCCGACAGGGTAATCAGCCCCAGCATTTT. Protein: CASSSRQGNQPQHF.

This sequence joins TRBV30 and TRBJ1-2; TRBD1 matches 8 bases. V was clipped by 0 bases and J by 4 bases; unmatched bases: 7. The CDR3 is 15 residues long. Germline V CDR1 and CDR2: GTSNPN, SVGIG (reference sequence). The CDR3 region has the DNA TGTGCCTGGAGTGTACCTGGAGACAGGGGCTATGGCTACACCTTC. Protein sequence: CAWSVPGDRGYGYTF.

The chain carries TRBV6-4 and TRBJ2-6, with D unresolved. The CDR3 is made up of 16 amino acids. V was pared by 4 bases and J by 0 bases, with 10 bases between. Germline-derived CDR1 and CDR2 are MRHNA and SNTAGT. The CDR3 spells CASSVDGYSGANVLTF. The CDR3 DNA follows: TGTGCCAGCAGTGTGGACGGGTACTCTGGGGCCAACGTCCTGACTTTC.

With respect to this clone: The sample carries other DNA sequences with the same CDR3. V is TRBV5-1 and J is TRBJ1-1; D is perhaps TRBD1 (6 bases). Germline CDR1 is SGHRS and CDR2 is YFSETQ. Trimming removed 3 bases from V and 1 base from J, with 7 bases in between. CDR3 length: 13 amino acids. The CDR3 sequence: CASSSQGNTEAFF. Here the CDR3 DNA reads TGCGCCAGCAGCTCACAGGGGAACACTGAAGCTTTCTTT.

This clone was picked up a small number of times. The chain links TRBV6-5 to TRBJ1-2, with 8 nucleotides matching TRBD1. J lost 2 bases, V lost 2 bases, and 4 bases had no gene match. The CDR3 runs to 15 residues. Germline CDR1 and CDR2: MNHEY and SVGAGI. CDR3: CASSYEAGGNYGYTF. In nucleotides, the CDR3 is TGTGCCAGCAGTTACGAAGCAGGGGGCAACTATGGCTACACCTTC.

This clone was recorded only once. The chain recombines TRBV30 with TRBJ1-6; perhaps TRBD1 as D (5 bases). V was pared by 3 bases and J by 0 bases, with 12 bases between. This CDR3 is 16 amino acids long. The germline V gene encodes CDR1 GTSNPN and CDR2 SVGIG (reference sequence). The CDR3 DNA sequence: TGTGCCTGGAGGGGGGAACAGAGCTCCTATAATTCACCCCTCCACTTT. Translation: CAWRGEQSSYNSPLHF.

The chain carries TRBV7-9 and TRBJ2-6; D gene unclear. Germline V CDR1 and CDR2: SEHNR, FQNEAQ (reference sequence). V lost 3 bases to trimming and J lost 2 bases, with 11 bases between them. The CDR3 loop spans 16 amino acids. The CDR3 DNA follows: TGTGCCAGCAGCTTCAGAAATAAACCTGGGGCCAACGTCCTGACTTTC. It translates to CASSFRNKPGANVLTF.

The genes are TRBV10-3 and TRBJ1-2; 12 nucleotides agree with TRBD1. J lost 8 bases, V lost 8 bases, and 9 bases had no gene match. CDR1 and CDR2 from the germline V gene are ENHRY and SYGVKD. The CDR3 contains 14 residues. The CDR3 sequence is CAIRPGQGAVGYTF. CDR3 nucleotides: TGTGCCATCCGACCGGGACAGGGGGCGGTGGGCTACACCTTC.

V is TRBV28 and J is TRBJ1-2; D is perhaps TRBD1 (5 bases). Germline V CDR1 and CDR2: MDHEN, SYDVKM. The germline V and J ends were trimmed by 7 bases and 2 bases, with 8 bases remaining between them. This CDR3 comprises 12 residues. The CDR3 loop reads CASISGNYGYTF. CDR3 nucleotide sequence: TGTGCCAGCATTTCAGGGAACTATGGCTACACCTTC.

This clone was observed a handful of times. This chain connects TRBV5-1 to TRBJ1-2; D might be TRBD1 (5 bases). Trimming removed 4 bases at V and 1 base at J, with 14 bases between. Germline CDR1 reads SGHRS; CDR2 reads YFSETQ. The CDR3 consists of 15 residues. This CDR3 reads CASSLRHDSNYGYTF. DNA of the CDR3: TGCGCCAGCAGCCTCCGACATGACAGTAACTATGGCTACACCTTC. The variable domain in full, with the rest retrieved from reference TRBV5-1 and TRBJ1-2, is KAGVTQTPRYLIKTRGQQVTLSCSPISGHRSVSWYQQTPGQGLQFLFEYFSETQRNKGNFPGRFSGRQFSNSRSEMNVSTLELGDSALYLCASSLRHDSNYGYTFGSGTRLTVV.

The V gene is TRBV18, the J gene TRBJ2-6, with D uncertain. The CDR3 consists of 16 residues. Germline V gives CDR1 KGHSH, CDR2 LQKENI. The V end lost 0 bases, the J end lost 2 bases, and 8 bases lay between the germline ends. The CDR3 reads CASSPPGSAGANVLTF. In DNA, the CDR3 is TGTGCCAGCTCACCACCGGGTTCGGCTGGGGCCAACGTCCTGACTTTC.

The CDR3 DNA follows: TGCGCCAGCAGTGACCCCTATGACACTGAAGCTTTCTTT. Its translation is CASSDPYDTEAFF. J is TRBJ1-1 and V is TRBV10-1; D not resolved. The V end was cut by 3 bases, the J end by 3 bases, with 8 bases between. The CDR3 has 13 amino acids. The germline CDR1 and CDR2 sequences are WNHNN and SYGVQD (reference sequence).

The chain uses TRBV28 and TRBJ1-4; D might be TRBD1 (5 bases). CDR3 length: 16 amino acids. Trimming shortened V by 7 bases and J by 4 bases, and 19 bases separated the two germline ends. Germline-derived CDR1 and CDR2 are MDHEN and SYDVKM. The CDR3 loop is CASTQLSGRNNEKLFF. The CDR3 DNA reads TGTGCCAGCACTCAACTCTCGGGACGGAATAATGAAAAACTGTTTTTT.

The chain employs TRBV18 and TRBJ2-7; D possibly corresponds to TRBD2 (5 bases). Trimming took 1 base from V and 7 from J, leaving 5 bases between them. This CDR3 contains 11 residues. Per germline, CDR1 KGHSH and CDR2 LQKENI. The CDR3 loop reads CASSPREEQYF. The CDR3 DNA reads TGTGCCAGCTCACCACGGGAGGAGCAGTACTTC.

This clone was counted between two and nine times. This chain connects TRBV27 to TRBJ1-6; D is unresolved. CDR3 length: 16 residues. V gave up 6 bases and J gave up 0 bases, with 12 bases separating them. The germline V gene has CDR1 MNHEY and CDR2 SMNVEV (reference sequence). The CDR3 is CASRSDGDSYNSPLHF. For the CDR3, the DNA is TGTGCCAGCAGATCGGACGGCGACTCCTATAATTCACCCCTCCACTTT.

The chain couples TRBV7-3 to TRBJ2-5; no definite D call. The V end lost 2 bases, the J end lost 1 base, and 8 bases lay between the germline ends. The CDR3 consists of 14 residues. Germline assignment: CDR1 SGHTA and CDR2 FQGTGA. CDR3 sequence reads: CASSLGHLQETQYF. The CDR3, as DNA: TGTGCCAGCAGCTTAGGCCACCTCCAAGAGACCCAGTACTTC. Filled out from reference TRBV7-3 and TRBJ2-5, the complete variable domain reads GAGVSQTPSNKVTEKGKYVELRCDPISGHTALYWYRQSLGQGPEFLIYFQGTGAADDSGLPNDRFFAVRPEGSVSTLKIQRTERGDSAVYLCASSLGHLQETQYFGPGTRLLVL.

As for this clone: The junction shows a germline mismatch at one end, possibly a read error. The genes are TRBV7-2 and TRBJ1-1; a possible D gene is TRBD1 (5 bases). Germline V gene data show CDR1 as SGHTA and CDR2 as FQGNSA. This CDR3 is built from 13 residues. The CDR3 region is CASRLGQNTEAFF. Written as DNA, the CDR3 is TGTGCCAGCAGGTTAGGACAGAACACTGAAGCTTTCTTT.

The chain employs TRBV4-2 and TRBJ2-6, with D tentatively TRBD1 (6 bases). The CDR3 is made up of 16 amino acids. Trimming took 0 bases from V and 0 from J, leaving 6 bases between them. Germline assignment: CDR1 LGHNA and CDR2 YNFKEQ. This chain's CDR3 is CASSQEGGSGANVLTF. Here the CDR3 DNA reads TGTGCCAGCAGCCAAGAAGGGGGCTCTGGGGCCAACGTCCTGACTTTC.

V usage is TRBV4-1 and J usage is TRBJ2-5; D remains ambiguous. Trimming pared 1 base from V and 1 base from J, leaving 13 bases between. CDR3 length: 16 amino acids. The germline gives CDR1 MGHRA, CDR2 YSYEKL. The CDR3 nucleotides are TGCGCCAGCAGCCAAGTCTCAGGCGCTATCCAAGAGACCCAGTACTTC. It yields the protein CASSQVSGAIQETQYF.

This clone was found a few times. This chain connects TRBV5-4 to TRBJ1-6; possibly TRBD1 for D (5 bases). Trimming cost V 4 bases and J 0 bases, with 11 bases left between them. Germline lookup yields CDR1 SGHNT and CDR2 YYREEE (reference sequence). This CDR3 comprises 16 residues. The CDR3 region is CASSERGRSYNSPLHF. The CDR3 coding sequence is TGTGCCAGCAGCGAAAGGGGACGCTCCTATAATTCACCCCTCCACTTT. The whole variable domain, remainder taken from reference TRBV5-4 and TRBJ1-6, is ETGVTQSPTHLIKTRGQQVTLRCSSQSGHNTVSWYQQALGQGPQFIFQYYREEENGRGNFPPRFSGLQFPNYSSELNVNALELDDSALYLCASSERGRSYNSPLHFGNGTRLTVT.

In this sample, this clone turned up once. The chain joins TRBV4-3 to TRBJ1-3; a possible D gene is TRBD1 (5 bases). Per germline, CDR1 LGHNA and CDR2 YSLEER. The CDR3 totals 16 residues. V lost 0 bases to trimming and J lost 2 bases, with 11 bases between them. The CDR3 reads CASSQDRGITGNTIYF. In nucleotides, the CDR3 is TGCGCCAGCAGCCAAGATCGGGGGATAACTGGAAACACCATATATTTT.